The rows below give T cell receptor beta chains drawn from one sample of a study of T-cell reconstitution after alpha-beta-depleted transplantation in children. TCRdb fed the PCR reads into MiXCR, producing one record per CDR3 protein. Seen here are about 100,000 distinct CDR3 sequences, 6% to 9% observed once, and the top ten hold about a sixth. The source material was PBMCs, sampled before TCRalphabeta/CD19-depleted stem cell transplant. Every receptor here comes from a boy aged 2 to 10 with acute lymphoblastic leukemia, due to receive a stem cell transplant. Each CDR3 is given without its conserved first and last residue.

CDR3: SVMTDATNEKLF
V: TRBV29-1
length: 12

CDR3: ASSIPGHPNTEAF
V: TRBV19
length: 13

CDR3: ASMSGGAVNTIY
V: TRBV25-1
length: 12

CDR3: ATQPGQGYEQY
V: TRBV28
length: 11

CDR3: SASRIPRDTQY
V: TRBV20-1
length: 11

CDR3: ASSPPGQGPNYGYT
V: TRBV7-9
length: 14

CDR3: ASSQAYRDPNEKLF
V: TRBV3-1
length: 14

CDR3: ASSYSPGGANTIY
V: TRBV6-5
length: 13

CDR3: SAEPIGQGARGYT
V: TRBV20-1
length: 13

CDR3: ATSRVDAYEQY
V: TRBV15
length: 11

CDR3: ASSPASGAGELF
V: TRBV7-9
length: 12